Listed here are 8 T cell receptor beta chains from one sample, sequenced in a study of regulatory T cells in long-lasting Graves disease. Building the TCR beta libraries relied on iRepertoire HTBI primers, and CDR3 regions underwent Arm-PCR. TCRdb passed the multiplex PCR reads through MiXCR, listing each CDR3 protein once. Counted here are 400,000 to 500,000 distinct CDR3 sequences, 15% occurring once; the ten biggest clones make up over 7%. Documented time point: newly diagnosed GD, antithyroid drugs for less than 3 months. The TCR library was prepared using RNA isolated from PBMCs. These sequences were also reported in another study, on T cells in Graves' hyperthyroidism and ophthalmopathy.

The specimen was peripheral blood mononuclear cells (PBMCs), collected at new diagnosis, from a patient treated with antithyroid drugs. The receptors shown here come from a woman aged 35 to 49 with Graves disease.

The genes are TRBV9 and TRBJ2-1; no firm D call. Trimming removed 4 bases at V and 7 bases at J, with 12 bases between. CDR1 and CDR2 from the germline V gene are SGDLS and YYNGEE. This CDR3 comprises 13 residues. This chain's CDR3 is CASSPYGLNEQFF. The CDR3 DNA sequence: TGTGCCAGCAGCCCTTATGGGCTAAATGAGCAGTTCTTC.

This clonotype was counted many times. V usage is TRBV11-2 and J usage is TRBJ2-5; possible D gene TRBD1, 5 bases. The CDR3 is 14 amino acids. V was clipped by 0 bases and J by 0 bases, with 5 bases between them. CDR1 is SGHAT and CDR2 is FQNNGV in the germline V gene. The DNA of the CDR3 is TGTGCCAGCAGCTTAGACAGGGACCAAGAGACCCAGTACTTC. Protein: CASSLDRDQETQYF.

To note about this clonotype: Being one base from a much bigger clone, this may be a read error. The gene calls are TRBV28 and TRBJ1-5; TRBD1 matches 8 bases. The CDR3 has 18 amino acids. Germline V gene lookup returns CDR1 MDHEN and CDR2 SYDVKM. The CDR3 sequence is CASSQSGVGTGSNQSQHF. DNA of the CDR3: TGTGCCAGCAGTCAGAGTGGAGTCGGGACAGGCTCTAATCAGTCCCAGCATTTT. Variable domain in full (rest from reference TRBV28 and TRBJ1-5): DVKVTQSSRYLVKRTGEKVFLECVQDMDHENMFWYRQDPGLGLRLIYFSYDVKMKEKGDIPEGYSVSREKKERFSLILESASTNQTSMYLCASSQSGVGTGSNQSQHFGDGTRLSIL.

There are a few counts of this clonotype. The V gene is TRBV5-1, the J gene TRBJ2-1, with a tentative D call TRBD1 (6 bases). Trimming shortened V by 5 bases and J by 0 bases, and 18 bases separated the two germline ends. CDR3 length: 17 amino acids. Germline CDR1 SGHRS, CDR2 YFSETQ. The CDR3 protein is CASRQTSLGGSYNEQFF. CDR3 nucleotide sequence: TGCGCCAGCAGACAAACCTCGCTAGGGGGCTCCTACAATGAGCAGTTCTTC.

The CDR3 loop reads CASSQDPGLATNEQFF. The CDR3 DNA is TGTGCCAGCAGCCAAGATCCGGGACTAGCGACCAATGAGCAGTTCTTC. The chain is built from TRBV4-2 and TRBJ2-1; 10 bases are shared with TRBD2. The V segment lost 0 bases and the J segment 6 bases; nucleotides outside the gene matches: 5. The CDR3 totals 16 residues. Germline V gene data show CDR1 as LGHNA and CDR2 as YNFKEQ.

This clonotype showed up many times. The gene calls are TRBV12-3 or TRBV12-4 and TRBJ2-3; 12 bases line up with TRBD2. CDR3 length equals 16 residues. Trimming at V came to 7 bases and at J to 5 bases, leaving 10 bases not matched to a gene. The CDR3 is CASTEDRLAGEDTQYF. The CDR3 bases are TGTGCCAGCACCGAAGATCGACTAGCGGGAGAAGATACGCAGTATTTT.

About this clonotype: One base away lies a much larger clone, so this may be a sequencing read error. This chain uses TRBV28 with TRBJ1-2; D may be TRBD1 (5 bases). The germline CDR1 and CDR2 sequences are MDHEN and SYDVKM. This CDR3 spans 13 amino acids. The V and J ends lost 9 bases and 0 bases respectively, with 11 bases between them. CDR3 residues: CASDRAPNYGYTF. The CDR3 DNA is TGTGCCAGTGACAGAGCCCCTAACTATGGCTACACCTTC.

This clonotype appeared many times. This chain connects TRBV20-1 to TRBJ2-7; 7 nucleotides match TRBD1. The J segment lost 4 bases and the V segment lost 5 bases, leaving 8 bases of the junction unmatched. The CDR3 length is 13 residues. Germline-derived CDR1 and CDR2 are DFQATT and SNEGSKA (reference sequence). The CDR3 DNA sequence: TGCAGTGCTCACCGGGACAGCAATTACGAGCAGTACTTC. It yields the protein CSAHRDSNYEQYF.